This T cell receptor beta chain was obtained from a study of molecular identifiers for immune sequencing clone quantification. About this clonotype itself: This may be a read error: a much more frequent sequence differs by one nucleotide.

CDR1 is SNHLY, CDR2 FYNNEI, per germline. Losses at the gene ends were 6 bases for V and 5 bases for J; bases not matched to a gene: 12. The CDR3 runs to 16 residues. One entry per CDR3 protein results from TCRdb running MiXCR on the PCR reads. The top ten hold over 0.7% of the sample, which has more than 250,000 distinct CDR3 sequences, 20% to 25% seen once. The TCR sequence derives from a human donor in good health. Some libraries in this study had Jurkat cell RNA spiked in. Sequencing input: naive CD8+ T cells from blood, with Jurkat cell RNA spiked in. Subset in this sample: FACS-sorted CD8+CD4-CCR7+CD45RA+ naive T cells. This sequence joins TRBV2 and TRBJ2-3, with 9 bases that match TRBD1. The CDR3 protein is CASRDDRGGGIDTQYF. The CDR3 region has the DNA TGTGCCAGCAGAGACGACAGGGGGGGGGGAATAGATACGCAGTATTTT. Variable domain in full (rest from reference TRBV2 and TRBJ2-3): EPEVTQTPSHQVTQMGQEVILRCVPISNHLYFYWYRQILGQKVEFLVSFYNNEISEKSEIFDDQFSVERPDGSNFTLKIRSTKLEDSAMYFCASRDDRGGGIDTQYFGPGTRLTVL.